The clone carrying this TCR beta chain was observed a few times. These data belong to a study of shared clonotypes between healthy human individuals. Across the study: Three CD4 naive, three CD4 memory, two CD8 naive and one CD8 memory plate were used per donor.

Deletions cut 5 bases from V and 6 bases from J, with 16 bases between. In germline, CDR1 is LGHNA, CDR2 YSLEER. The CDR3 spans 14 residues. TCRdb's table, derived via immunoSEQ multiplex PCR, lists solely in-frame clones and lacks some. The data show under 1,100,000 clones, about 75% seen once. The chain carries TRBV4-3 and TRBJ1-1; D is perhaps TRBD1 (6 bases). The receptor was derived from a young man in good health. The material sequenced was memory CD4+ T cells sorted from blood. Subset here: CD45RA-negative fraction. Here the CDR3 reads CASSKGHSSAEAFF. CDR3 in DNA: TGCGCCAGCAGCAAGGGACATTCTTCCGCTGAAGCTTTCTTT.